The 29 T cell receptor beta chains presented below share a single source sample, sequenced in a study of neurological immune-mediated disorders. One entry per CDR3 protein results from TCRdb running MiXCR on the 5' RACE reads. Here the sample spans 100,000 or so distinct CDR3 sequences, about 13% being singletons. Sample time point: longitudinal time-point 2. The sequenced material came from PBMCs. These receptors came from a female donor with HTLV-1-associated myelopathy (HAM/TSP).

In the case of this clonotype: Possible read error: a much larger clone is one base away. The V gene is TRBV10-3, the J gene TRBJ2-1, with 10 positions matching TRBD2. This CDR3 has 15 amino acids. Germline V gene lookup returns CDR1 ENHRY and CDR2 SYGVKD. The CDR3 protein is CSIGWLAGVYNEQFF. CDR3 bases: TGTTCCATCGGGTGGCTAGCGGGGGTATACAATGAGCAGTTCTTC.

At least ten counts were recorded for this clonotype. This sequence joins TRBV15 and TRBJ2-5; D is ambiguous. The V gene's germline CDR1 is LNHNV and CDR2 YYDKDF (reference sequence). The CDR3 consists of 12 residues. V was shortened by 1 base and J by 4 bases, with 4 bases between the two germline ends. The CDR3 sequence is CATSRVSETQYF. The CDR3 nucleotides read TGTGCCACCAGCAGAGTTTCAGAGACCCAGTACTTC.

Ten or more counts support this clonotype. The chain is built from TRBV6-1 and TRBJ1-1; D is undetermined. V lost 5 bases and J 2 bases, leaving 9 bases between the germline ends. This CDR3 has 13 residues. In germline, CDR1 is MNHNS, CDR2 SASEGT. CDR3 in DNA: TGTGCCAGCAGTACCGGTCTTAACACTGAAGCTTTCTTT. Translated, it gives CASSTGLNTEAFF.

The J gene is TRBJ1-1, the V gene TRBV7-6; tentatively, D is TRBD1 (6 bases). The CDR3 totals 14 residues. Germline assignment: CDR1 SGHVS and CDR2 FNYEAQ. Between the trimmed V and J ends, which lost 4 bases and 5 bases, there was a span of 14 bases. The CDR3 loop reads CASSSTGRGTEAFF. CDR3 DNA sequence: TGTGCCAGCAGCTCCACAGGGAGAGGGACTGAAGCTTTCTTT.

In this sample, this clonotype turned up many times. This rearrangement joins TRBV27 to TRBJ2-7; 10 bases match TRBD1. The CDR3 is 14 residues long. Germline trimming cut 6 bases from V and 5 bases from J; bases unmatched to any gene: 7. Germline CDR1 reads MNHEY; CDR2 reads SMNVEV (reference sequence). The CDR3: CASRTGTGVHEQYF. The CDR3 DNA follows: TGTGCCAGCAGAACGGGGACAGGGGTCCACGAGCAGTACTTC.

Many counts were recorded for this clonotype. The CDR3 sequence: CSARAGTDYGYTF. In DNA, the CDR3 is TGCAGTGCTAGGGCCGGGACAGACTATGGCTACACCTTC. The chain joins TRBV20-1 to TRBJ1-2, with TRBD1 matching over 7 bases. The CDR3 sequence is 13 residues long. The ends lost 3 bases at V and 3 bases at J; junction bases unmatched: 4. Germline loops: CDR1 DFQATT, CDR2 SNEGSKA (reference sequence).

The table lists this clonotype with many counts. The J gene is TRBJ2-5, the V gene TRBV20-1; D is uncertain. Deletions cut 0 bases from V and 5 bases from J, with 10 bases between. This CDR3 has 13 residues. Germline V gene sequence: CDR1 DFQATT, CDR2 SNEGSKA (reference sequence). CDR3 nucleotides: TGCAGTGCTAGAGACCTCCGGAGCGAGACCCAGTACTTC. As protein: CSARDLRSETQYF.

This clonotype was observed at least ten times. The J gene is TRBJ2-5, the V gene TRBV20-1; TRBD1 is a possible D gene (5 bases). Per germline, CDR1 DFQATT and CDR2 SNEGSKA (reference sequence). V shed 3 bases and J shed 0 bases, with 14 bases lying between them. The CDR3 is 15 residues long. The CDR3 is CSASPSQGYQETQYF. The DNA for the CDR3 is TGCAGTGCTAGTCCCTCCCAGGGTTACCAAGAGACCCAGTACTTC.

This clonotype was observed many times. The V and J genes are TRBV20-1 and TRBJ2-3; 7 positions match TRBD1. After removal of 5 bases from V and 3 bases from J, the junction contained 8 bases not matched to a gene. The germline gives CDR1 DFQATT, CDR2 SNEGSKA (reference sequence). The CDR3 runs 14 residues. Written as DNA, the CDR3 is TGCAGTGCTCCCCGACAGGGCGGTACAGATACGCAGTATTTT. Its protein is CSAPRQGGTDTQYF.

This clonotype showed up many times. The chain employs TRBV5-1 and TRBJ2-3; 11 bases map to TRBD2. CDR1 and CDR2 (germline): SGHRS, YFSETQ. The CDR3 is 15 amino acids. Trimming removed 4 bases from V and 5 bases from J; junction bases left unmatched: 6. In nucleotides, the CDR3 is TGCGCCAGCAGCCTTAGCGGGGGGGCAAAAGATACGCAGTATTTT. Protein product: CASSLSGGAKDTQYF.

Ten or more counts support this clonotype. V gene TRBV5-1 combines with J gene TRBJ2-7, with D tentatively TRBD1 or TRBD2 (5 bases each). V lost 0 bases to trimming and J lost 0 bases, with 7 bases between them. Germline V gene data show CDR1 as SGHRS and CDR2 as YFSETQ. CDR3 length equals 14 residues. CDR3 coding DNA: TGCGCCAGCAGCTTGGGGGGGAGCTCCTACGAGCAGTACTTC. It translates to CASSLGGSSYEQYF.

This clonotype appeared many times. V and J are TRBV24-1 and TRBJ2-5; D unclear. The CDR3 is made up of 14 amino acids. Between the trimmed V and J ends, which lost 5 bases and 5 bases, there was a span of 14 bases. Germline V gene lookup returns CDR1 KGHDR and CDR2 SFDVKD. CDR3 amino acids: CATSGAPHGETQYF. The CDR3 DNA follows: TGTGCCACCAGTGGAGCGCCCCACGGGGAGACCCAGTACTTC.

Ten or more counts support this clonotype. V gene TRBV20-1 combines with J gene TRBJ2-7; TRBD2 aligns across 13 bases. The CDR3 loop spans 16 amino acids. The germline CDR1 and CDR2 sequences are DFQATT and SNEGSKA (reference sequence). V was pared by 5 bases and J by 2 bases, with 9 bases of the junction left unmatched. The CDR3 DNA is TGCAGTGCTTCCGGGACTAGCGGGGCGTGGGCCTACGAGCAGTACTTC. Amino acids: CSASGTSGAWAYEQYF.

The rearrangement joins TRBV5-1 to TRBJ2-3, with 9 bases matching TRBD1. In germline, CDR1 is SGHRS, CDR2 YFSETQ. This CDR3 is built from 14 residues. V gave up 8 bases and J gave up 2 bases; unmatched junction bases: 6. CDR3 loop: CASQRDRVTDTQYF. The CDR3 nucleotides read TGCGCCAGTCAGAGGGACAGGGTCACAGATACGCAGTATTTT.

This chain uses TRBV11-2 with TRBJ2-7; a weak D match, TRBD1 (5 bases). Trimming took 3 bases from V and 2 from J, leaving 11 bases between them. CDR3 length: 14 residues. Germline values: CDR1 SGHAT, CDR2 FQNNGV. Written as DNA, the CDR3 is TGTGCCAGCAGCTTCTTAGGGGCCGCCTACGAGCAGTACTTC. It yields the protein CASSFLGAAYEQYF. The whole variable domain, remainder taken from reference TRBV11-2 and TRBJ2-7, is EAGVAQSPRYKIIEKRQSVAFWCNPISGHATLYWYQQILGQGPKLLIQFQNNGVVDDSQLPKDRFSAERLKGVDSTLKIQPAKLEDSAVYLCASSFLGAAYEQYFGPGTRLTVT.

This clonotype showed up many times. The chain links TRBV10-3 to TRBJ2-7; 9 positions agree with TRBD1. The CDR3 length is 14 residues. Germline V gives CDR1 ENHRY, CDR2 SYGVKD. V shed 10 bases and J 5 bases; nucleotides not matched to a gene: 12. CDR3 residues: CATSGGTGMNEQYF. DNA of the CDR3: TGTGCCACGTCAGGGGGGACAGGGATGAACGAGCAGTACTTC.

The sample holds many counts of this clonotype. CDR3 nucleotides: TGCAGCGCAAGGGACAGTAACACTGAAGCTTTCTTT. Translating it yields CSARDSNTEAFF. The chain recombines TRBV29-1 with TRBJ1-1; 7 nucleotides align to TRBD1. CDR1 and CDR2 (germline): SQVTM, ANQGSEA. The V gene end was trimmed by 7 bases and the J gene end by 2 bases; junction bases not matched to a gene: 4. This CDR3 contains 12 residues.

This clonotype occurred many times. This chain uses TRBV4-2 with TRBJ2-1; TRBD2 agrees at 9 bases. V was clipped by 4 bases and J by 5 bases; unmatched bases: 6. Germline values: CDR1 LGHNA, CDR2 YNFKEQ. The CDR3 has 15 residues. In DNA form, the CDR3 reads TGTGCCAGCAGCCGTCCGGCTAGCGGGGACAATGAGCAGTTCTTC. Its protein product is CASSRPASGDNEQFF.

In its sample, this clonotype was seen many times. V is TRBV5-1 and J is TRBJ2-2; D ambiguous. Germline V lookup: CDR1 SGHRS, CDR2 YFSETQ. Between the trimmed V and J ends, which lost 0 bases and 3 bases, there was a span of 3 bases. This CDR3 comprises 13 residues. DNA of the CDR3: TGCGCCAGCAGCTTGGATCACACCGGGGAGCTGTTTTTT. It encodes CASSLDHTGELFF.

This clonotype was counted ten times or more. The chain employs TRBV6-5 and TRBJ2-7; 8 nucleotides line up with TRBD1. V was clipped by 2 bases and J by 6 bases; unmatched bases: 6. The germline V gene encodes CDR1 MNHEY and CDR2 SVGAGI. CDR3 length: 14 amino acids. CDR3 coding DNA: TGTGCCAGCAGTTACCCGGGACAGGCAAGCGAGCAGTACTTC. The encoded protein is CASSYPGQASEQYF.

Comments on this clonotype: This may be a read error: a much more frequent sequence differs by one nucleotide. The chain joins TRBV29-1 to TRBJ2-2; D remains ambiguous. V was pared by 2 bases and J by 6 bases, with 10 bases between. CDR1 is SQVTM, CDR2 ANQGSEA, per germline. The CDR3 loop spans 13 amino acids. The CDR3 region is CSVEKHGAGELFF. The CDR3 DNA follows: TGCAGCGTTGAAAAACATGGAGCCGGGGAGCTGTTTTTT.

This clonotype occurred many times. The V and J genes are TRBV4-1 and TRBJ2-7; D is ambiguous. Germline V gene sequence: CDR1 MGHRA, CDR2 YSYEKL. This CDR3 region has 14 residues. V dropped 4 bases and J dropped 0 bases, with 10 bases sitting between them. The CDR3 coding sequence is TGCGCCAGCAGCCGATTTGTTAGCTCCTACGAGCAGTACTTC. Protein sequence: CASSRFVSSYEQYF.

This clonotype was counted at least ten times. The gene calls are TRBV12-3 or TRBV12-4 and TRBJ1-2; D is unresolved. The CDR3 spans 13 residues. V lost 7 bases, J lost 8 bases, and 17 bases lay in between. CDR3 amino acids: CASKAASGGGYTF. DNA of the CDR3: TGTGCCAGCAAGGCGGCGTCAGGCGGCGGCTACACCTTC.

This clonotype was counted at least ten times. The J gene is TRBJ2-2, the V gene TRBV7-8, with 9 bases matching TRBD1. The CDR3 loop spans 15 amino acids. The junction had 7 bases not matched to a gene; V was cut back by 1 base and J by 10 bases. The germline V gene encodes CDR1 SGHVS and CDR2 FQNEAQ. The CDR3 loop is CASSLGTGAREELFF. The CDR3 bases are TGTGCCAGCAGCTTAGGGACAGGGGCTAGAGAGGAGCTGTTTTTT.

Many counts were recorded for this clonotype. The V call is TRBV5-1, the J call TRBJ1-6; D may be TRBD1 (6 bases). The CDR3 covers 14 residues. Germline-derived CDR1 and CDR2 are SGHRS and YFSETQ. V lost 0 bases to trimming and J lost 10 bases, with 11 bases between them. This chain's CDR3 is CASSLDGGRSPLHF. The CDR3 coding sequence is TGCGCCAGCAGCTTGGACGGGGGCCGGTCACCCCTCCACTTT.

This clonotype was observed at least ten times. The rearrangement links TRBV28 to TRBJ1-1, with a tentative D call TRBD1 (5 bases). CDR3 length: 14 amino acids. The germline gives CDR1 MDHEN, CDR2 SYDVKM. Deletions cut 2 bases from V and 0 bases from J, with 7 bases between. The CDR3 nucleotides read TGTGCCAGCAGTTTACCAGGGCTGAACACTGAAGCTTTCTTT. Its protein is CASSLPGLNTEAFF.

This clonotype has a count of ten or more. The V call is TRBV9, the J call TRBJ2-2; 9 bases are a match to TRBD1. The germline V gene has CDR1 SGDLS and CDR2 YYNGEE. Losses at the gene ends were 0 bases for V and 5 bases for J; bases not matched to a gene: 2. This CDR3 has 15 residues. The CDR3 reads CASSVDRGLTGELFF. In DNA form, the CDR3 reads TGTGCCAGCAGCGTAGACAGGGGGCTGACCGGGGAGCTGTTTTTT.

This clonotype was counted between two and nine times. The CDR3 spells CASSGQVADEQYF. Here the CDR3 DNA reads TGCGCCAGCAGCGGACAGGTAGCCGACGAGCAGTACTTC. The chain joins TRBV5-1 to TRBJ2-7; 7 bases map to TRBD1. V dropped 4 bases and J dropped 5; count of bases not matched to a gene: 6. The CDR3 totals 13 residues. CDR1 is SGHRS and CDR2 is YFSETQ in the germline V gene.

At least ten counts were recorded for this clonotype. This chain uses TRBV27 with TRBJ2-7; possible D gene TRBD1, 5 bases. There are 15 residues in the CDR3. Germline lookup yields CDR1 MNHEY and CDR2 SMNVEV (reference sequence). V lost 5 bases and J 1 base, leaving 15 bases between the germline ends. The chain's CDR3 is CASSLDSFPSYEQYF. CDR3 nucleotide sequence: TGTGCCAGCAGTCTCGACAGTTTTCCATCCTACGAGCAGTACTTC.